This entry lists 15 T cell receptor beta chains sequenced from one sample in a study of T cells after yellow fever vaccination. TCRdb analysed the 5' RACE reads with MiXCR anew, one entry per CDR3 protein. The profile shows some 350,000 distinct CDR3 sequences, 3% to 4.5% of them singletons. Sequences were derived from PBMCs, sampled 5 days after the yellow fever booster vaccination. The receptor set was obtained from a man younger than 35 who received the YFV17D yellow fever vaccine.

The CDR3 sequence: CASRSGGGQPQHF. CDR3 in DNA: TGTGCCAGCCGTTCGGGGGGCGGGCAGCCCCAGCATTTT. The chain has TRBV27 and TRBJ1-5; weak D call: TRBD1 (6 bases). The CDR3 extends over 13 amino acids. The germline V and J ends were trimmed by 8 bases and 7 bases, with 15 bases remaining between them. Germline CDR1 reads MNHEY; CDR2 reads SMNVEV (reference sequence).

V gene TRBV4-1 combines with J gene TRBJ2-5; 16 bases fit TRBD2. The CDR3 runs 19 residues. Germline V CDR1 and CDR2: MGHRA, YSYEKL. V gave up 0 bases and J gave up 6 bases; unmatched junction bases: 10. The CDR3 nucleotides read TGCGCCAGCAGCCAAGATCTGACGGGACTAGCGGGGGGGCCGCAGACCCAGTACTTC. Its translation is CASSQDLTGLAGGPQTQYF.

This clonotype was seen many times. The chain recombines TRBV11-2 with TRBJ2-3; D perhaps matches TRBD2 (6 bases). Between the trimmed V and J ends, which lost 5 bases and 0 bases, there was a span of 12 bases. The CDR3 is 15 residues long. The germline V gene has CDR1 SGHAT and CDR2 FQNNGV. CDR3 nucleotide sequence: TGTGCCAGCAGCCCCCTCGGGGGTAGCACAGATACGCAGTATTTT. Protein sequence: CASSPLGGSTDTQYF.

This clonotype showed up many times. The chain combines TRBV7-9 with TRBJ2-3; TRBD1 aligns across 7 bases. CDR1 and CDR2 from the germline V gene are SEHNR and FQNEAQ (reference sequence). The V gene end was trimmed by 5 bases and the J gene end by 8 bases; junction bases not matched to a gene: 16. This CDR3 comprises 16 residues. The CDR3 reads CASSKPGQMLFSTQYF. The DNA for the CDR3 is TGTGCCAGCAGCAAGCCGGGACAGATGCTTTTTTCTACGCAGTATTTT. Using reference TRBV7-9 and TRBJ2-3 for the parts outside the CDR3, the full variable domain is DTGVSQNPRHKITKRGQNVTFRCDPISEHNRLYWYRQTLGQGPEFLTYFQNEAQLEKSRLLSDRFSAERPKGSFSTLEIQRTEQGDSAMYLCASSKPGQMLFSTQYFGPGTRLTVL.

This clonotype was detected a few times. The chain recombines TRBV4-1 with TRBJ1-5; D possibly corresponds to TRBD1 (5 bases). CDR1 and CDR2 from the germline V gene are MGHRA and YSYEKL. With 3 bases removed from V and 3 bases from J, the gap between germline ends came to 12 bases. The CDR3 runs 15 residues. The CDR3 DNA reads as TGCGCCAGCAGCCACGGCGGCAGGGCCAATCAGCCCCAGCATTTT. Protein: CASSHGGRANQPQHF.

This clonotype was seen once. This could be a read error, since a much larger clone is one nucleotide away. The CDR3 nucleotides read TGTGCCAGCACCTCTCATTTCGTCAGGGTGGTTGGAAATGAGCAGTTCTTC. Translating it yields CASTSHFVRVVGNEQFF. The chain recombines TRBV6-2 or TRBV6-3 with TRBJ2-1, with D possibly being TRBD1 (5 bases). V shed 7 bases and J shed 7 bases, with 26 bases lying between them. CDR3 length: 17 amino acids. Per the germline V gene, CDR1 is MNHEY and CDR2 is SVGEGT.

The chain links TRBV7-8 to TRBJ2-1, with 12 bases fitting TRBD2. Looked up from germline, CDR1 is SGHVS and CDR2 is FQNEAQ. This CDR3 comprises 19 residues. V lost 4 bases to trimming and J lost 2 bases; unmatched junction nucleotides: 12. The CDR3 protein is CASSSHRASGGATYNEQFF. CDR3 nucleotide sequence: TGTGCCAGCAGCTCCCACCGGGCTAGCGGGGGGGCCACCTACAATGAGCAGTTCTTC.

This clonotype was seen just once. This rearrangement joins TRBV7-9 to TRBJ2-5; D ambiguous. CDR1 and CDR2 from the germline V gene are SEHNR and FQNEAQ (reference sequence). Trimming shortened V by 1 base and J by 0 bases, and 9 bases separated the two germline ends. The CDR3 runs 15 residues. CDR3 DNA sequence: TGTGCCAGCAGCTTAGGGACCGGGCACCAAGAGACCCAGTACTTC. Translation: CASSLGTGHQETQYF.

J is TRBJ2-7 and V is TRBV10-3; 7 bases fit TRBD1. Germline V gene lookup returns CDR1 ENHRY and CDR2 SYGVKD. V trimming: 8 bases; J trimming: 6 bases; junction bases outside the gene matches: 13. This CDR3 has 14 amino acids. CDR3 nucleotide sequence: TGTGCCATCCGAGGGGGACAGCCCGGCCCCGAGCAGTACTTC. Protein sequence: CAIRGGQPGPEQYF.

The J gene is TRBJ1-2, the V gene TRBV20-1; D is unclear. From germline, CDR1 is DFQATT and CDR2 SNEGSKA (reference sequence). The CDR3 spans 13 residues. V lost 6 bases and J lost 4, with 15 bases in between. The DNA of the CDR3 is TGCAGTGCCCTAGACATATGGGCCTATGGCTACACCTTC. Amino acid sequence: CSALDIWAYGYTF.

V gene TRBV20-1 combines with J gene TRBJ2-1; D is possibly TRBD2 (7 bases). Between the trimmed V and J ends, which lost 1 base and 0 bases, there was a span of 13 bases. The CDR3 totals 16 residues. Germline V gives CDR1 DFQATT, CDR2 SNEGSKA (reference sequence). The CDR3 here is CSARVPAGASYNEQFF. CDR3 bases: TGCAGTGCTAGAGTCCCGGCGGGGGCCTCCTACAATGAGCAGTTCTTC.

This clonotype was observed a few times. V gene TRBV7-2 combines with J gene TRBJ2-5; 8 positions match TRBD1. The CDR3 runs 16 residues. Germline CDR1 SGHTA, CDR2 FQGNSA. Trimming removed 3 bases from V and 2 bases from J; junction bases left unmatched: 8. Written as DNA, the CDR3 is TGTGCCAGCAGCTTGTCGACAGGGGTGGGGCAAGAGACCCAGTACTTC. This encodes CASSLSTGVGQETQYF.

This clonotype was seen a few times. This chain uses TRBV6-2 or TRBV6-3 with TRBJ2-7, with TRBD1 matching over 7 bases. Germline CDR1 MNHEY, CDR2 SVGEGT. The trim removed 5 bases at V and 2 bases at J, leaving 9 bases unmatched. This CDR3 has 15 residues. This chain's CDR3 is CASSRIGQEAYEQYV. CDR3 in DNA: TGTGCCAGCAGTCGAATAGGACAGGAAGCCTACGAGCAGTACGTC.

This chain uses TRBV6-2 or TRBV6-3 with TRBJ2-3; the D is unclear. The CDR3 is 14 amino acids. The germline CDR1 and CDR2 sequences are MNHEY and SVGEGT. Trimming left V 2 bases short and J 3 bases short, with 9 bases between. The CDR3 reads CASSYRVGTDTQYF. In nucleotides, the CDR3 is TGTGCCAGCAGTTACCGCGTGGGGACAGATACGCAGTATTTT.

This clonotype was detected ten times or more. V gene TRBV2 combines with J gene TRBJ1-5; D possibly corresponds to TRBD1 (5 bases). The CDR3 sequence is 14 residues long. The germline gives CDR1 SNHLY, CDR2 FYNNEI. V lost 4 bases and J 0 bases, leaving 7 bases between the germline ends. CDR3 DNA sequence: TGTGCCAGCAGTGGACAGTTTAGCAATCAGCCCCAGCATTTT. Translated, it gives CASSGQFSNQPQHF.